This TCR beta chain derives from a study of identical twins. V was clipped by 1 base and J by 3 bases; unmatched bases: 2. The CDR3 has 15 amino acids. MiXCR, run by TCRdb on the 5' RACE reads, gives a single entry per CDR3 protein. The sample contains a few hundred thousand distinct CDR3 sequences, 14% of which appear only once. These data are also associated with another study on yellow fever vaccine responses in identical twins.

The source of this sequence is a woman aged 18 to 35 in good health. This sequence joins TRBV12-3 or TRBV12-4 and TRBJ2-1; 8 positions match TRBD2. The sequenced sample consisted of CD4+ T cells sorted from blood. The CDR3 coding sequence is TGTGCCAGCAGTTTAGTGCGGGGGGTCTACAATGAGCAGTTCTTC. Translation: CASSLVRGVYNEQFF.